One sample yielded the 11 T cell receptor beta chains listed below, sequenced in a study of vaccination effects on CD4 cells after COVID-19. At the end of roughly ten days of culture, CD4+ T cells were isolated. The vaccine given was either BNT162b2 or mRNA-1273, in two doses. Their antigens remain unidentified. Sequenced by immunoSEQ multiplex PCR; TCRdb stores in-frame clones only, minus some. The sample contains about 66,000 clones, less than 80% of which appear only once. The specimen comprised CD4+ T cells from PBMCs cultured without peptide, sampled after COVID-19 vaccination. The origin of the receptors is a human donor who received a COVID-19 vaccine.

This clone has a single count. The gene calls are TRBV24-1 and TRBJ2-5; 7 nucleotides align to TRBD1. This CDR3 region has 16 residues. Germline loops: CDR1 KGHDR, CDR2 SFDVKD. The V segment lost 2 bases and the J segment 2 bases; nucleotides outside the gene matches: 7. The CDR3 reads CATSDSRRGLQETQYF. Here the CDR3 DNA reads TGTGCCACCAGTGATTCGCGAAGGGGGCTACAAGAGACCCAGTACTTC.

The chain is built from TRBV2 and TRBJ1-4; TRBD1 matches 8 bases. Germline CDR1 SNHLY, CDR2 FYNNEI. Trimming removed 9 bases from V and 5 bases from J; junction bases left unmatched: 8. CDR3 length: 14 residues. CDR3 region: CASDSTGVNEKLFF. CDR3 nucleotides: TGTGCCAGTGATTCGACAGGGGTGAATGAAAAACTGTTTTTT.

For the CDR3, the DNA is TGTGCCAGCACCCGGGAACTCCTGAACACTGAAGCTTTCTTT. As protein: CASTRELLNTEAFF. The rearrangement uses TRBV28 and TRBJ1-1; D is undetermined. Trimming took off 7 bases at V and 0 bases at J, with 12 bases between the two ends. Germline values: CDR1 MDHEN, CDR2 SYDVKM. The CDR3 runs 14 residues.

V usage is TRBV10-3 and J usage is TRBJ2-3; 10 bases map to TRBD2. This CDR3 is 18 amino acids long. The germline gives CDR1 ENHRY, CDR2 SYGVKD. V shed 0 bases, J shed 5 bases, and the junction held 11 bases outside the gene matches. CDR3 residues: CAISESFSRAGGRDTQYF. Here the CDR3 DNA reads TGTGCCATCAGTGAGTCCTTCAGTCGAGCGGGGGGGCGAGATACGCAGTATTTT.

This clone was counted a few times. The CDR3 spells CASSYSTGSGGYTF. The CDR3 bases are TGTGCCAGCAGTTACTCGACGGGTTCGGGAGGCTACACCTTC. The chain employs TRBV6-5 and TRBJ1-2, with D hard to call. The V gene lost 0 bases and the J gene lost 8 bases, with 13 bases spanning the gap. There are 14 residues in the CDR3. Germline assignment: CDR1 MNHEY and CDR2 SVGAGI.

The chain joins TRBV5-6 to TRBJ2-7; D is undetermined. The CDR3 is 12 amino acids. Germline V gene lookup returns CDR1 SGHDT and CDR2 YYEEEE. The V end lost 2 bases, the J end lost 7 bases, and 10 bases lay between the germline ends. CDR3 DNA sequence: TGTGCCAGCAGCTTCGGGCTTGGGGAGCAGTACGTC. It codes for CASSFGLGEQYV.

The count of this clone is one. CDR3 DNA: TGTGCCAGCAGTATCTCACTCGGGACAGGTCAGGGGACCCAGTACTTC. This gives the protein CASSISLGTGQGTQYF. This sequence joins TRBV27 and TRBJ2-5, with 8 nucleotides matching TRBD1. Germline-derived CDR1 and CDR2 are MNHEY and SMNVEV (reference sequence). The CDR3 spans 16 residues. The trim removed 5 bases at V and 7 bases at J, leaving 15 bases unmatched.

This clone was detected only a few times. The chain employs TRBV4-1 and TRBJ1-4; D uncertain. V lost 4 bases and J 0 bases, leaving 9 bases between the germline ends. This CDR3 comprises 15 residues. The V gene's germline CDR1 is MGHRA and CDR2 YSYEKL. Here the CDR3 DNA reads TGCGCCAGCAGCCTCGGGGAGGCAACTAATGAAAAACTGTTTTTT. It encodes CASSLGEATNEKLFF.

V is TRBV7-6 and J is TRBJ1-6; a possible D gene is TRBD1 (6 bases). From germline, CDR1 is SGHVS and CDR2 FNYEAQ. CDR3 length: 16 residues. The V end lost 1 base, the J end lost 7 bases, and 14 bases lay between the germline ends. The chain's CDR3 is CASSLGGGRWNSPLHF. The CDR3, as DNA: TGTGCCAGCAGCTTAGGAGGGGGACGGTGGAATTCACCCCTCCACTTT.

The rearrangement joins TRBV7-9 to TRBJ2-3; 9 positions agree with TRBD2. This CDR3 region has 15 residues. V dropped 5 bases and J dropped 6; count of bases not matched to a gene: 9. Germline V lookup: CDR1 SEHNR, CDR2 FQNEAQ (reference sequence). The CDR3 DNA reads as TGTGCCAGCAGCCCCACCGGGACTAGCATGGATACGCAGTATTTT. It codes for CASSPTGTSMDTQYF.

Comments on this clone: This same CDR3 is encoded by further DNA sequences in the sample. The V call is TRBV5-1, the J call TRBJ2-5; unclear D gene. The V end was cut by 0 bases, the J end by 1 base, with 7 bases between. Germline CDR1 SGHRS, CDR2 YFSETQ. The CDR3 has 14 amino acids. The CDR3 DNA sequence: TGCGCCAGCAGCTTGGGAGGCAGCCAAGAGACCCAGTACTTC. It codes for CASSLGGSQETQYF.